The T cell receptor beta chain described here comes from a study of Ad26.COV2.S vaccination and SARS-CoV-2 variants. Study background: Participants got Ad26.COV2.S intramuscularly, once or twice 56 days apart.

TCRdb keeps only in-frame clones here, not all; method: immunoSEQ multiplex PCR. Of about 450,000 clones listed, roughly 89% are singletons. This clone was seen just once. V was pared by 0 bases and J by 5 bases, with 16 bases between. The CDR3 sequence is 17 residues long. CDR1 is LGHNA and CDR2 is YSLEER in the germline V gene. Treatment reported: 15 to 20 received Ad26.COV2.S at low or high dose, single or two shots; about 5 received placebo; per-sample allocation not given. Each sample was drawn 63 days after the first injection (of vaccine or placebo). It was an adult aged 18-55 years in Boston who was the donor.

The TCR comes from a person aged 18-65 years who received the Ad26.COV2.S COVID-19 vaccine or a placebo. The chain recombines TRBV4-3 with TRBJ2-2, with D perhaps matching TRBD1 or TRBD2 (5 bases each). The sequenced sample was peripheral blood, obtained in a trial of Ad26.COV2.S vaccine versus placebo. Written as DNA, the CDR3 is TGCGCCAGCAGCCAAGATGGGCAGGGAGACCAGACCGGGGAGCTGTTTTTT. The encoded protein is CASSQDGQGDQTGELFF.